Below, 17 T cell receptor beta chains from the same sample are listed, as sequenced in a study of lymphopenia after photon versus proton radiotherapy (dated by TCRdb to the late 2010s). Library preparation employed the immunoSEQ multiplex PCR assay. TCRdb took this table from immuneACCESS and kept in-frame rearrangements with V and J called. Such tables lack part of the clones; where checked against another copy, unresolved V genes explain under half of the gap, and the rest is unexplained. This sample holds 89,000 or so clones; 65% to 85% were observed only once. Of the sample, 1.2% to 1.5% is held by the ten largest clones. This specimen was peripheral blood, taken from a patient treated with proton-based radiotherapy. The receptors derive from a man in his fifties or sixties with pancreatic cancer.

The rearrangement links TRBV11-2 to TRBJ2-7; D possibly matches TRBD1 or TRBD2 (5 bases each). CDR1 and CDR2 (germline): SGHAT, FQNNGV. The CDR3 loop spans 14 amino acids. Trimming pared 0 bases from V and 2 bases from J, leaving 8 bases between. In DNA, the CDR3 is TGTGCCAGCAGCTTAGATCCGGGGCCCTACGAGCAGTACTTC. Protein sequence: CASSLDPGPYEQYF.

The J gene is TRBJ2-1, the V gene TRBV5-6; D gene unclear. Germline V lookup: CDR1 SGHDT, CDR2 YYEEEE. V lost 10 bases and J 0 bases, leaving 17 bases between the germline ends. This CDR3 has 15 residues. DNA of the CDR3: TGTGCCGCCGCTGGGCGGCAGAGCTCCTACAATGAGCAGTTCTTC. Translating it yields CAAAGRQSSYNEQFF.

This rearrangement joins TRBV11-1 to TRBJ2-1; tentative D call: TRBD2 (6 bases). V shed 1 base and J shed 6 bases, with 19 bases lying between them. The CDR3 runs to 17 residues. Germline lookup yields CDR1 SGHAT and CDR2 FQDESV (reference sequence). As DNA, the CDR3 is TGTGCCAGCAGCTTAGATATATCGAGGTCTAGCGCCAATGAGCAGTTCTTC. It specifies CASSLDISRSSANEQFF.

This chain joins TRBV6-6 and TRBJ2-7, with 10 bases that match TRBD1. Germline CDR1 is MNHNY and CDR2 is SVGAGI (reference sequence). This CDR3 has 13 residues. Trimming at V came to 7 bases and at J to 5 bases, leaving 5 bases not matched to a gene. The chain's CDR3 is CASTTGGINEQYF. CDR3 nucleotides: TGTGCCAGCACGACAGGGGGCATCAACGAGCAGTACTTC.

The chain's CDR3 is CASSRGTSGYNEQFF. The CDR3 nucleotides are TGTGCCAGCAGCCGCGGGACTAGCGGTTACAATGAGCAGTTCTTC. This chain uses TRBV7-2 with TRBJ2-1; 11 bases line up with TRBD2. After removal of 5 bases from V and 4 bases from J, the junction contained 4 bases not matched to a gene. The CDR3 has 15 residues. Germline V gene data show CDR1 as SGHTA and CDR2 as FQGNSA. The whole variable domain, filled in from reference TRBV7-2 and TRBJ2-1, reads GAGVSQSPSNKVTEKGKDVELRCDPISGHTALYWYRQSLGQGLEFLIYFQGNSAPDKSGLPSDRFSAERTGGSVSTLTIQRTQQEDSAVYLCASSRGTSGYNEQFFGPGTRLTVL.

The rearrangement uses TRBV2 and TRBJ2-1; D is perhaps TRBD2 (6 bases). The CDR3 is 16 amino acids. Germline-derived CDR1 and CDR2 are SNHLY and FYNNEI. Trimming took 2 bases from V and 4 from J, leaving 15 bases between them. Here the CDR3 DNA reads TGTGCCAGCAGTGAACCGGGCGGGATAATTTACAATGAGCAGTTCTTC. It is translated as CASSEPGGIIYNEQFF. The complete variable domain, with remaining parts taken from reference TRBV2 and TRBJ2-1, reads EPEVTQTPSHQVTQMGQEVILRCVPISNHLYFYWYRQILGQKVEFLVSFYNNEISEKSEIFDDQFSVERPDGSNFTLKIRSTKLEDSAMYFCASSEPGGIIYNEQFFGPGTRLTVL.

The rearrangement joins TRBV5-1 to TRBJ2-1; 12 nucleotides agree with TRBD2. This CDR3 spans 16 amino acids. V was pared by 4 bases and J by 4 bases, with 6 bases of the junction left unmatched. The V gene's germline CDR1 is SGHRS and CDR2 YFSETQ. The DNA of the CDR3 is TGCGCCAGCAGCGAGGGGGGACTAGCGGGTTACAATGAGCAGTTCTTC. Translation gives CASSEGGLAGYNEQFF.

The V and J genes are TRBV4-2 and TRBJ1-5; D might be TRBD1 (5 bases). From germline, CDR1 is LGHNA and CDR2 YNFKEQ. The CDR3 covers 14 residues. Trimming pared 4 bases from V and 6 bases from J, leaving 13 bases between. The CDR3: CASSPTGSGQPQHF. CDR3 bases: TGTGCCAGCAGCCCCACAGGTTCGGGTCAGCCCCAGCATTTT.

V is TRBV2 and J is TRBJ2-1, with TRBD2 identical over 9 bases. The V and J ends lost 6 bases and 0 bases, in that order; junction bases with no gene match: 3. Germline V gene sequence: CDR1 SNHLY, CDR2 FYNNEI. The CDR3 runs 15 residues. The CDR3 reads CASSDSGSSYNEQFF. The CDR3 nucleotides are TGTGCCAGCAGCGATAGCGGGAGCTCCTACAATGAGCAGTTCTTC.

The chain is built from TRBV12-2 and TRBJ1-1. TRBV12-2 is a pseudogene locus. The CDR3 loop spans 10 amino acids. Here the CDR3 DNA reads TGTGCAATAAAAGGAGCTGAAGCTTTCTTT. Its protein is CAIKGAEAFF.

This clone is judged medium-sized. This chain uses TRBV27 with TRBJ2-2; D gene uncertain. The germline CDR1 and CDR2 sequences are MNHEY and SMNVEV (reference sequence). Trimming stripped 5 bases from V and 8 bases from J, with 9 bases between. This CDR3 comprises 12 residues. The CDR3 loop is CASSTKVGELFF. As DNA, the CDR3 is TGTGCCAGCAGTACAAAGGTGGGGGAGCTGTTTTTT.

This sequence joins TRBV2 and TRBJ2-7; the D gene is possibly TRBD1 (5 bases). Trimming stripped 4 bases from V and 0 bases from J, with 22 bases between. There are 18 residues in the CDR3. In germline, CDR1 is SNHLY, CDR2 FYNNEI. In nucleotides, the CDR3 is TGTGCCAGCAGTGTTGGGGCTTTTTACAGCAAGAGCTCCTACGAGCAGTACTTC. Protein: CASSVGAFYSKSSYEQYF.

The gene calls are TRBV6-5 and TRBJ2-7, with 10 bases aligning to TRBD1. The germline V gene has CDR1 MNHEY and CDR2 SVGAGI. V shed 5 bases and J 0 bases; nucleotides not matched to a gene: 4. The CDR3 covers 15 residues. The CDR3 reads CASSARQGASYEQYF. CDR3 nucleotide sequence: TGTGCCAGCAGTGCCAGACAGGGGGCCTCCTACGAGCAGTACTTC.

The rearrangement joins TRBV19 to TRBJ2-1; the D gene is possibly TRBD2 (5 bases). Germline V gene sequence: CDR1 LNHDA, CDR2 SQIVND (reference sequence). CDR3 length: 15 residues. Trimming took 5 bases from V and 3 from J, leaving 14 bases between them. This CDR3 is CASSPVPAGYNEQFF. DNA for the CDR3: TGTGCCAGTAGTCCGGTCCCGGCGGGCTACAATGAGCAGTTCTTC.

V usage is TRBV15 and J usage is TRBJ1-3, with D maybe TRBD1 (5 bases). The length of the CDR3 is 17 residues. V lost 4 bases, J lost 0 bases, and 16 bases lay in between. Germline CDR1 and CDR2: LNHNV and YYDKDF (reference sequence). For the CDR3, the DNA is TGTGCCACCAGCAATTTCAGGGAGGGTCCCTCTGGAAACACCATATATTTT. Translation: CATSNFREGPSGNTIYF.

Notes on this clone: At the DNA level, this CDR3 is encoded by other sequences in the same sample as well. V is TRBV7-2 and J is TRBJ1-3; D uncertain. CDR1 and CDR2 from the germline V gene are SGHTA and FQGNSA. The CDR3 is 14 amino acids. Deletions cut 4 bases from V and 0 bases from J, with 7 bases between. DNA of the CDR3: TGTGCCAGCAGCTCCGATAGCTCTGGAAACACCATATATTTT. Protein: CASSSDSSGNTIYF.

J is TRBJ1-1 and V is TRBV6-1, with D unresolved. Germline assignment: CDR1 MNHNS and CDR2 SASEGT. V dropped 6 bases and J dropped 1 base, with 9 bases sitting between them. The CDR3 is 13 residues long. The CDR3 here is CASSRTANTEAFF. The CDR3 DNA reads TGTGCCAGCAGCCGGACCGCGAACACTGAAGCTTTCTTT.